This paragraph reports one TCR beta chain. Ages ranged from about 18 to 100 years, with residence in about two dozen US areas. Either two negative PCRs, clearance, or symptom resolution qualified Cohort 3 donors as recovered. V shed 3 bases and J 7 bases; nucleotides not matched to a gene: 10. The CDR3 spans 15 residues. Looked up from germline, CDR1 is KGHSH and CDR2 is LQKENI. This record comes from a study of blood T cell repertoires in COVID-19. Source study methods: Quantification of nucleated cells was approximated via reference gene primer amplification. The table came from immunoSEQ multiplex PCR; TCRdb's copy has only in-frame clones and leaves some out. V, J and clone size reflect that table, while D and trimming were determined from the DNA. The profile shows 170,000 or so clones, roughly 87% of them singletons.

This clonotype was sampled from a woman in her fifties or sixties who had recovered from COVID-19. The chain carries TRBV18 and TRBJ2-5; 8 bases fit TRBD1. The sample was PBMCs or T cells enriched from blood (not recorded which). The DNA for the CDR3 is TGTGCCAGCTCACCCGGACAGGGATCCAAAGGGACCCAGTACTTC. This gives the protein CASSPGQGSKGTQYF.